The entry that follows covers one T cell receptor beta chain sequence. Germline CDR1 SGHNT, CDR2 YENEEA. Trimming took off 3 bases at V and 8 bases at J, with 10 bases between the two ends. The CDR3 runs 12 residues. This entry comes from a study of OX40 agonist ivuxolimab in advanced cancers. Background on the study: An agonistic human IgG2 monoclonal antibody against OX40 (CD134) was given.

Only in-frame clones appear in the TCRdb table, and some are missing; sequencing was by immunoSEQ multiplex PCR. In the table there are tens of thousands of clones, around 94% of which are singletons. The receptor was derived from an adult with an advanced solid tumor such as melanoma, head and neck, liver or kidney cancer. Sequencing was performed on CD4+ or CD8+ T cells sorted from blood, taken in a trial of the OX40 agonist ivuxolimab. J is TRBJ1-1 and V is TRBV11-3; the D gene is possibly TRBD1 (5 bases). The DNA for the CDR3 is TGTGCCAGCAGCTTGGGGACGGGGGAAGCTTTCTTT. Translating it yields CASSLGTGEAFF.